Below, 27 T cell receptor beta chains from the same sample are listed, as sequenced in a study of T cells in Graves' hyperthyroidism and ophthalmopathy (dated by TCRdb to the late 2010s). Library construction relied on multiplex PCR. Sequenced on an Illumina HiSeq 2000. The TCR beta CDR3 regions were amplified from RNA transcripts. For the first round of RT-PCR on the TCR CDR3, the HTBI primer set was used together with the Qiagen OneStep RT-PCR kit. TCRdb ran its own pipeline on the public reads, namely fastp trimming at Q25 and MiXCR clone calling, and kept in-frame beta chains. Rows with one shared CDR3 protein collapse into an entry with the most common genes and DNA. For this sample there are around 300,000 distinct CDR3 sequences; less than 30% appear just once. The ten top clones hold about 25% of the sample. The sequencing sample was made of blood. Every receptor here comes from a man in his forties with Graves' hyperthyroidism that later progressed to Graves' ophthalmopathy.

For the CDR3, the DNA is TGTGCCACCAGCCCTGGGGGGGGACAGGGGGCGCATCAGCCCCAGCATTTT. Translating it yields CATSPGGGQGAHQPQHF. V and J are TRBV15 and TRBJ1-5; 12 positions agree with TRBD1. The germline gives CDR1 LNHNV, CDR2 YYDKDF (reference sequence). The CDR3 is 17 residues long. The trim removed 5 bases at V and 5 bases at J, leaving 10 bases unmatched.

This clonotype appeared many times. The chain joins TRBV7-8 to TRBJ2-5, with 8 bases matching TRBD2. J gave up 0 bases and V 0 bases, and 15 bases lay outside the gene matches. The CDR3 is 20 amino acids. Germline values: CDR1 SGHVS, CDR2 FQNEAQ. The CDR3 DNA is TGTGCCAGCAGCTTAGCGCGGAAAGGGAAAGGGCGGGAGGACCAAGAGACCCAGTACTTC. This translates into CASSLARKGKGREDQETQYF.

The chain combines TRBV6-1 with TRBJ2-2; TRBD1 matches 7 bases. The length of the CDR3 is 16 residues. CDR1 and CDR2 (germline): MNHNS, SASEGT. V trimming: 5 bases; J trimming: 0 bases; junction bases outside the gene matches: 6. CDR3 amino acids: CASSTGTAANTGELFF. The DNA for the CDR3 is TGTGCCAGCAGTACCGGGACAGCCGCGAACACCGGGGAGCTGTTTTTT.

This chain joins TRBV20-1 and TRBJ2-7; TRBD1 aligns across 7 bases. V was pared by 5 bases and J by 6 bases, with 13 bases of the junction left unmatched. Looked up from germline, CDR1 is DFQATT and CDR2 is SNEGSKA (reference sequence). The CDR3 is 14 amino acids. The CDR3 nucleotides read TGCAGTGCTGCCCCCTTGGACAGGCCGCCCGAGCAGTACTTC. It is translated as CSAAPLDRPPEQYF.

This clonotype was seen repeatedly, ten times or more. The chain recombines TRBV4-2 with TRBJ2-7, with TRBD2 matching 14 bases. The CDR3 runs to 17 residues. With 3 bases clipped from V and 7 bases from J, the junction kept 11 bases outside the gene matches. Germline loops: CDR1 LGHNA, CDR2 YNFKEQ. The DNA of the CDR3 is TGTGCCAGCAGCCAGGGGACTAGCGGGAGATGGATTGGAGAGCAGTACTTC. As protein: CASSQGTSGRWIGEQYF.

The table lists this clonotype with many counts. The CDR3 loop reads CATSGTSGTLGTYEQYF. CDR3 nucleotides: TGTGCCACCAGCGGGACTAGCGGGACCCTGGGGACGTACGAGCAGTACTTC. The chain couples TRBV15 to TRBJ2-7, with TRBD2 matching over 13 bases. CDR1 and CDR2 from the germline V gene are LNHNV and YYDKDF (reference sequence). Trimming cost V 5 bases and J 4 bases; bases outside gene matches: 11. The CDR3 loop spans 17 amino acids.

The V and J genes are TRBV20-1 and TRBJ2-5; 9 nucleotides align to TRBD2. The CDR3 sequence is 15 residues long. The germline V gene encodes CDR1 DFQATT and CDR2 SNEGSKA (reference sequence). With 0 bases clipped from V and 7 bases from J, the junction kept 9 bases outside the gene matches. The CDR3 DNA reads TGCAGTGCTAGAGATGGTATAGCGGGAGACGGGACCCAGTACTTC. This sequence encodes CSARDGIAGDGTQYF.

In this sample, this clonotype turned up many times. This sequence joins TRBV6-1 and TRBJ1-5; D is unresolved. V lost 7 bases and J 9 bases, leaving 16 bases between the germline ends. This CDR3 is 13 amino acids long. Germline-derived CDR1 and CDR2 are MNHNS and SASEGT. CDR3 in amino acids: CASIPERRWPQHF. The CDR3 DNA is TGTGCCAGCATCCCAGAAAGACGGTGGCCCCAGCATTTT.

This clonotype was counted many times. The J gene is TRBJ2-7, the V gene TRBV9, with D perhaps given as TRBD1 or TRBD2 (5 bases each). The germline V gene encodes CDR1 SGDLS and CDR2 YYNGEE. V lost 4 bases and J lost 0, with 11 bases in between. The CDR3 spans 14 residues. CDR3 sequence (DNA): TGTGCCAGCAGCAAAACCGGGGCCTCCTACGAGCAGTACTTC. Protein: CASSKTGASYEQYF.

This clonotype was detected a few times. The chain is built from TRBV12-3 or TRBV12-4 and TRBJ2-2; D possibly matches TRBD1 or TRBD2 (5 bases each). The CDR3 covers 16 residues. The V end lost 7 bases, the J end lost 0 bases, and 15 bases lay between the germline ends. CDR3 amino acids: CASTAWGRPNTGELFF. The CDR3 region has the DNA TGTGCCAGCACCGCGTGGGGACGGCCGAACACCGGGGAGCTGTTTTTT.

The sample holds many counts of this clonotype. The V call is TRBV29-1, the J call TRBJ2-7, with D unclear. Between the trimmed V and J ends, which lost 0 bases and 4 bases, there was a span of 7 bases. This CDR3 has 12 residues. Germline CDR1 and CDR2: SQVTM and ANQGSEA. The CDR3 nucleotides are TGCAGCGTTGAAGATCCCGTATACGAGCAGTACTTC. Its translation is CSVEDPVYEQYF.

This clonotype was counted ten times or more. The chain links TRBV5-1 to TRBJ1-2, with D uncertain. Trimming removed 0 bases from V and 10 bases from J, with 13 bases in between. Germline V gene lookup returns CDR1 SGHRS and CDR2 YFSETQ. The CDR3 spans 13 residues. In DNA form, the CDR3 reads TGCGCCAGCAGCTTGGGGTCGGGCCCGGACTACACCTTC. Residues: CASSLGSGPDYTF. Filled out from reference TRBV5-1 and TRBJ1-2, the complete variable domain reads KAGVTQTPRYLIKTRGQQVTLSCSPISGHRSVSWYQQTPGQGLQFLFEYFSETQRNKGNFPGRFSGRQFSNSRSEMNVSTLELGDSALYLCASSLGSGPDYTFGSGTRLTVV.

The rearrangement joins TRBV14 to TRBJ1-1; weak D call: TRBD1 (6 bases). V was trimmed by 4 bases and J by 5 bases, leaving 17 bases between them. The CDR3 runs 15 residues. Germline V gene lookup returns CDR1 SGHDN and CDR2 FVKESK. The CDR3 DNA sequence: TGTGCCAGCAGCCCTATCGGGGGCGCATGGACTGAAGCTTTCTTT. The encoded protein is CASSPIGGAWTEAFF.

This clonotype was picked up many times. The rearrangement uses TRBV15 and TRBJ1-5; D ambiguous. Germline CDR1 and CDR2: LNHNV and YYDKDF (reference sequence). V lost 1 base and J 2 bases, leaving 15 bases between the germline ends. The CDR3 extends over 17 amino acids. CDR3 region: CATSRVGFGVGNQPQHF. CDR3 coding DNA: TGTGCCACCAGCAGAGTCGGTTTTGGGGTCGGCAATCAGCCCCAGCATTTT.

This sequence joins TRBV6-1 and TRBJ1-1, with D tentatively TRBD1 (6 bases). V was clipped by 2 bases and J by 5 bases, with 15 bases between them. In germline, CDR1 is MNHNS, CDR2 SASEGT. The CDR3 contains 15 residues. CDR3 in amino acids: CASSEIVQGGTEAFF. CDR3 sequence (DNA): TGTGCCAGCAGTGAAATCGTACAGGGAGGTACTGAAGCTTTCTTT.

This clonotype was recorded at least ten times. This chain uses TRBV13 with TRBJ2-7, with 9 bases that match TRBD1. The trim removed 0 bases at V and 4 bases at J, leaving 4 bases unmatched. Germline CDR1 reads PRHDT; CDR2 reads FYEKMQ (reference sequence). The length of the CDR3 is 15 residues. CDR3 coding DNA: TGTGCCAGCAGCTTAGGACAGGGGGCCCTGTACGAGCAGTACTTC. Amino acids: CASSLGQGALYEQYF.

This sequence joins TRBV6-5 and TRBJ1-3, with 9 bases that match TRBD1. The CDR3 is 16 residues long. Germline V gene lookup returns CDR1 MNHEY and CDR2 SVGAGI. J lost 2 bases, V lost 0 bases, and 2 bases had no gene match. CDR3 protein: CASSYSWTGAGNTIYF. CDR3 DNA sequence: TGTGCCAGCAGTTACTCATGGACAGGGGCTGGAAACACCATATATTTT.

This clonotype has a count of ten or more. The V and J genes are TRBV6-1 and TRBJ2-7, with a tentative D call TRBD1 (7 bases). V lost 1 base, J lost 2 bases, and 12 bases lay in between. Germline V gene sequence: CDR1 MNHNS, CDR2 SASEGT. This CDR3 region has 15 residues. The DNA for the CDR3 is TGTGCCAGCAGTGAAGGACAGGGAGGCACCTACGAGCAGTACTTC. Translation gives CASSEGQGGTYEQYF.

This clonotype was seen at least ten times. The CDR3 sequence is CASSSQGEGVAFF. CDR3 DNA: TGTGCCAGCAGCTCCCAGGGGGAGGGAGTGGCTTTCTTT. This chain uses TRBV7-9 with TRBJ1-1, with TRBD1 matching 7 bases. The CDR3 spans 13 residues. Germline V gene data show CDR1 as SEHNR and CDR2 as FQNEAQ (reference sequence). V shed 4 bases and J 11 bases; nucleotides not matched to a gene: 10.

V and J are TRBV27 and TRBJ2-5; 7 bases fit TRBD1. V was pared by 5 bases and J by 5 bases, with 8 bases of the junction left unmatched. Germline assignment: CDR1 MNHEY and CDR2 SMNVEV (reference sequence). There are 14 residues in the CDR3. CDR3 amino acids: CASSLTGVVETQYF. CDR3 nucleotide sequence: TGTGCCAGCAGTCTAACAGGGGTGGTGGAGACCCAGTACTTC.

Remarks on this clonotype: The junction differs from germline at one of its ends, possibly a read error. The chain combines TRBV19 with TRBJ2-2, with D perhaps matching TRBD2 (5 bases). In germline, CDR1 is LNHDA, CDR2 SQIVND (reference sequence). The CDR3 has 18 amino acids. The CDR3: CASSMPNLGLAKTGELLF. Written as DNA, the CDR3 is TGCGCCAGTAGTATGCCCAACCTTGGGCTAGCAAAGACCGGGGAGCTGCTTTTT.

This clonotype was recorded many times. CDR3 loop: CASSQGRNSYEQYF. The CDR3 nucleotides read TGTGCCAGCAGCCAGGGACGGAACTCCTACGAGCAGTACTTC. V and J are TRBV4-2 and TRBJ2-7; D is tentatively TRBD1 or TRBD2 (5 bases each). CDR1 and CDR2 (germline): LGHNA, YNFKEQ. V lost 3 bases, J lost 0 bases, and 9 bases lay in between. The CDR3 consists of 14 residues.

This clonotype occurred many times. This chain connects TRBV27 to TRBJ1-6; TRBD1 is a possible D gene (6 bases). Per the germline V gene, CDR1 is MNHEY and CDR2 is SMNVEV (reference sequence). The CDR3 covers 13 residues. Between the trimmed V and J ends, which lost 6 bases and 15 bases, there was a span of 18 bases. The CDR3 nucleotides read TGTGCCAGCAGCACAGGGTATGAAGACCTCCTCCACTTT. The encoded protein is CASSTGYEDLLHF.

The chain carries TRBV20-1 and TRBJ2-4, with D possibly called TRBD1 or TRBD2 (6 bases each). This CDR3 comprises 13 residues. V was clipped by 6 bases and J by 8 bases, with 17 bases between them. Germline V gene lookup returns CDR1 DFQATT and CDR2 SNEGSKA (reference sequence). DNA for the CDR3: TGCAGTGCAGCGAGGGGTAGGGGGGACATTCAGTACTTC. Its protein product is CSAARGRGDIQYF.

In this sample, this clonotype turned up a few times. The V gene is TRBV3-1, the J gene TRBJ2-3; 11 bases are shared with TRBD2. The V gene end was trimmed by 5 bases and the J gene end by 5 bases; junction bases not matched to a gene: 15. Germline-derived CDR1 and CDR2 are LGHDT and YNNKEL (reference sequence). This CDR3 has 18 amino acids. The CDR3 coding sequence is TGTGCCAGCAGCTTCTTCCAAACTAGCGGGAGCAGAGTAGATACGCAGTATTTT. It codes for CASSFFQTSGSRVDTQYF.

This clonotype has at least ten counts. CDR3 sequence (DNA): TGTGCCAGCAGTTACGAGGGGACAGTCGTTTGGACCCAGTACTTC. Translation gives CASSYEGTVVWTQYF. The chain has TRBV6-5 and TRBJ2-5; 7 nucleotides match TRBD1. Germline values: CDR1 MNHEY, CDR2 SVGAGI. V shed 2 bases, J shed 7 bases, and the junction held 10 bases outside the gene matches. CDR3 size: 15 residues.

This clonotype was observed many times. The chain combines TRBV28 with TRBJ1-2; D may be TRBD1 (5 bases). The V and J ends lost 5 bases and 5 bases respectively, with 18 bases between them. Germline V gene data show CDR1 as MDHEN and CDR2 as SYDVKM. The CDR3 is made up of 15 amino acids. CDR3 protein: CASSPSSRVRYGYTF. The CDR3 DNA follows: TGTGCCAGCAGTCCCTCATCCAGGGTCCGTTATGGCTACACCTTC.